This passage covers 8 T cell receptor beta chains from one sample sequenced in a study of T cells in Graves' hyperthyroidism and ophthalmopathy. TCR beta CDR3 region amplification was performed from RNA transcripts. The HTBI primer set drove a first-round RT-PCR of the TCR CDR3. In TCRdb, the multiplex PCR reads were re-called with MiXCR into one record per CDR3 protein. This sample carries a few hundred thousand distinct CDR3 sequences, 15% to 20% of them seen once, and the ten largest clones take about 53%. The sample taken for sequencing was blood. These receptors originate from a woman aged 50 to 60 with Graves' hyperthyroidism.

This clonotype was recorded at least ten times. The rearrangement joins TRBV20-1 to TRBJ2-3, with D unresolved. Deletions cut 6 bases from V and 4 bases from J, with 14 bases between. This CDR3 contains 13 residues. Per the germline V gene, CDR1 is DFQATT and CDR2 is SNEGSKA (reference sequence). The CDR3 region is CSACEVASDTQYF. CDR3 nucleotide sequence: TGCAGTGCCTGTGAAGTAGCTTCAGATACGCAGTATTTT.

This clonotype was seen a few times. The rearrangement joins TRBV4-2 to TRBJ1-2; 9 bases map to TRBD1. The junction had 3 bases not matched to a gene; V was cut back by 5 bases and J by 2 bases. The CDR3 has 14 amino acids. CDR1 is LGHNA and CDR2 is YNFKEQ in the germline V gene. CDR3 in amino acids: CASSWTGANYGYTF. The CDR3 DNA sequence: TGTGCCAGCAGCTGGACAGGGGCGAACTATGGCTACACCTTC.

The gene calls are TRBV24-1 and TRBJ2-1; possibly TRBD1 or TRBD2 for D (5 bases each). This CDR3 has 16 residues. Between the trimmed V and J ends, which lost 3 bases and 8 bases, there was a span of 19 bases. The germline CDR1 and CDR2 sequences are KGHDR and SFDVKD. The DNA of the CDR3 is TGTGCCACCAGTGATCCGGGACCAGACACGCTGGATGAGCAGTTCTTC. It yields the protein CATSDPGPDTLDEQFF.

V and J are TRBV5-4 and TRBJ1-2; D perhaps matches TRBD1 (5 bases). Trimming took 1 base from V and 3 from J, leaving 13 bases between them. The CDR3 spans 15 residues. Looked up from germline, CDR1 is SGHNT and CDR2 is YYREEE (reference sequence). The DNA for the CDR3 is TGTGCCAGCAGCTTGTTTGCAGGGAGGGACTATGGCTACACCTTC. Its protein product is CASSLFAGRDYGYTF.

This clonotype was counted only a few times. The chain is built from TRBV18 and TRBJ2-7; D is possibly TRBD1 (6 bases). Looked up from germline, CDR1 is KGHSH and CDR2 is LQKENI. This CDR3 has 13 residues. CDR3 loop: CASSLARGDERYV. The DNA of the CDR3 is TGTGCCAGCTCCCTGGCCAGGGGTGACGAGCGGTACGTC.

This clonotype was counted many times. DNA of the CDR3: TGTGCCTGGGGGGACAGACAGTACCAAGAGACCCAGTACTTC. Translating it yields CAWGDRQYQETQYF. This chain joins TRBV30 and TRBJ2-5; 7 bases are shared with TRBD1. CDR1 and CDR2 from the germline V gene are GTSNPN and SVGIG (reference sequence). The CDR3 runs to 14 residues. J lost 0 bases, V lost 5 bases, and 6 bases had no gene match.

The sample holds a few counts of this clonotype. The chain couples TRBV20-1 to TRBJ1-2; TRBD1 is a possible D gene (6 bases). Trimming took off 5 bases at V and 5 bases at J, with 21 bases between the two ends. Germline lookup yields CDR1 DFQATT and CDR2 SNEGSKA (reference sequence). This CDR3 is 15 amino acids long. In nucleotides, the CDR3 is TGCAGTGCTGGAGCGAGACAGGCCGTCCGTTATGGCTACACCTTC. Translation gives CSAGARQAVRYGYTF.

Of note for this clonotype: Possible read error: a much larger clone is one base away. V usage is TRBV18 and J usage is TRBJ1-3, with D perhaps TRBD1 (5 bases). CDR1 KGHSH and CDR2 LQKENI come from the germline V gene. The CDR3 runs to 16 residues. The CDR3 nucleotides are TGTGCCTGCTCACCACGATCCAGGGCGCCTGGAAACACCATATATTTT. It is translated as CACSPRSRAPGNTIYF.